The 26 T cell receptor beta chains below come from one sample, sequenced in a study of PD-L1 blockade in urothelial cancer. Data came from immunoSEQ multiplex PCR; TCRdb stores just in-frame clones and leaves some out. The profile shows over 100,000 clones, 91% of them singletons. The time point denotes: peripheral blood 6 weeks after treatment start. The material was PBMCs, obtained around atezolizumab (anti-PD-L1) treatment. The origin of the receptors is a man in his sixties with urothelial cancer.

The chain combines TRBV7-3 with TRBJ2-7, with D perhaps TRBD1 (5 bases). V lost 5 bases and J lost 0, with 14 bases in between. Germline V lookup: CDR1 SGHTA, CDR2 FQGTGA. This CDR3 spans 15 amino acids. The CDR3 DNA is TGTGCCAGCAGCCCCCAAGGGGCGAGCTCCTACGAGCAGTACTTC. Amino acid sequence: CASSPQGASSYEQYF.

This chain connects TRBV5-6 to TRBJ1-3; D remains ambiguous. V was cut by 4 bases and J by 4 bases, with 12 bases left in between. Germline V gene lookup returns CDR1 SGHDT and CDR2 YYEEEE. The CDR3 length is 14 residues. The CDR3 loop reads CASSLRENGNTIYF. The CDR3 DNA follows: TGTGCCAGCAGCCTTCGGGAGAACGGAAACACCATATATTTT.

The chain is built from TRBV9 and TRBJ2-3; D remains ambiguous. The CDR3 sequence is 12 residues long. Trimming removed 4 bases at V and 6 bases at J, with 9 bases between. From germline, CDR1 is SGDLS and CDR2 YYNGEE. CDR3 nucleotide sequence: TGTGCCAGCAGCAAGGCGGCGGATACGCAGTATTTT. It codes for CASSKAADTQYF.

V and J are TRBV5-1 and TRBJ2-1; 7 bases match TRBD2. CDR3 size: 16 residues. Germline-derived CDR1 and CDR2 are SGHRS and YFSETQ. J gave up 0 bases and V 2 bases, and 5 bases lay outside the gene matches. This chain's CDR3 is CASSFPAGSSYNEQFF. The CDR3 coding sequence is TGCGCCAGCAGCTTCCCAGCGGGGAGCTCCTACAATGAGCAGTTCTTC.

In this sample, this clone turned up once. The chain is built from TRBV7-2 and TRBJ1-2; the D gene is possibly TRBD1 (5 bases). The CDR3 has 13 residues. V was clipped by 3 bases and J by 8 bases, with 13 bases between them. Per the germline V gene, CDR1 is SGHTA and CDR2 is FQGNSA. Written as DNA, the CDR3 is TGTGCCAGCAGCTTTGCGACAGCGGGGGGCTACACCTTC. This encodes CASSFATAGGYTF. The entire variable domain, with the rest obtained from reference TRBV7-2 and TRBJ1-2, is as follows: GAGVSQSPSNKVTEKGKDVELRCDPISGHTALYWYRQSLGQGLEFLIYFQGNSAPDKSGLPSDRFSAERTGGSVSTLTIQRTQQEDSAVYLCASSFATAGGYTFGSGTRLTVV.

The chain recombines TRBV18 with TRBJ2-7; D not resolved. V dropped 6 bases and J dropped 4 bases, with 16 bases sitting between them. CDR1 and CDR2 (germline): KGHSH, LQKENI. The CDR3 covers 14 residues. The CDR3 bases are TGTGCCAGCTCCCAGGAACCTGGCTCATACGAGCAGTACTTC. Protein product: CASSQEPGSYEQYF. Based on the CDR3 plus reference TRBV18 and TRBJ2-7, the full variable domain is NAGVMQNPRHLVRRRGQEARLRCSPMKGHSHVYWYRQLPEEGLKFMVYLQKENIIDESGMPKERFSAEFPKEGPSILRIQQVVRGDSAAYFCASSQEPGSYEQYFGPGTRLTVT.

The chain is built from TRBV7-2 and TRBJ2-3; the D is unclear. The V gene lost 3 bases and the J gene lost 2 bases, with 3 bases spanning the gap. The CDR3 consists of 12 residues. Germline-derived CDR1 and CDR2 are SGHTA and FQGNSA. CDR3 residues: CASSFHTDTQYF. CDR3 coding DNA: TGTGCCAGCAGCTTCCACACAGATACGCAGTATTTT.

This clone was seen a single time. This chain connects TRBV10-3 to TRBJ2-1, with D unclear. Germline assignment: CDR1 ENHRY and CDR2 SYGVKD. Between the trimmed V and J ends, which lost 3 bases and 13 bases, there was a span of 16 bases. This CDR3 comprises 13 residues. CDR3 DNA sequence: TGTGCCATCAGTGATGAAAGAGACATTTACCAGTTCTTC. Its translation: CAISDERDIYQFF.

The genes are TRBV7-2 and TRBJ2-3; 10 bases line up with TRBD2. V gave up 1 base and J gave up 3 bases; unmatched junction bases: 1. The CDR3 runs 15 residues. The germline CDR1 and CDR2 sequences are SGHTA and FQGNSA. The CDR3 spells CASSLGLAGTDTQYF. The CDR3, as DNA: TGTGCCAGCAGCTTAGGACTAGCGGGTACAGATACGCAGTATTTT.

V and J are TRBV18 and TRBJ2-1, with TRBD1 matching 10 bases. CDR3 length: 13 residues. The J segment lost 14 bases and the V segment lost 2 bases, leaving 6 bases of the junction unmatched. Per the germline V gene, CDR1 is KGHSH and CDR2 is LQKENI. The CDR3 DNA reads TGTGCCAGCTCACCAAGACAGGGGGCGGTTGAGTTCTTC. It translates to CASSPRQGAVEFF.

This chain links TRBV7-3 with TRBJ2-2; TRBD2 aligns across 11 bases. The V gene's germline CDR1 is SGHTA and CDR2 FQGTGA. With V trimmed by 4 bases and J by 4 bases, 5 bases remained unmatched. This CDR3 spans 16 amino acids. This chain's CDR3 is CASSYFSGGGTGELFF. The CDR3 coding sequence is TGTGCCAGCAGCTACTTTAGCGGGGGGGGCACCGGGGAGCTGTTTTTT.

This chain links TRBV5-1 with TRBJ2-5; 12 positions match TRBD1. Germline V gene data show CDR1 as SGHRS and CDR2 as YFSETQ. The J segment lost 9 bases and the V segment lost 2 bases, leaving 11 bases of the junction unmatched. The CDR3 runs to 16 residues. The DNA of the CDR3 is TGCGCCAGCAGCTTCGAACCGGGACAGGGGGCCTCGGCCCAGTACTTC. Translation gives CASSFEPGQGASAQYF.

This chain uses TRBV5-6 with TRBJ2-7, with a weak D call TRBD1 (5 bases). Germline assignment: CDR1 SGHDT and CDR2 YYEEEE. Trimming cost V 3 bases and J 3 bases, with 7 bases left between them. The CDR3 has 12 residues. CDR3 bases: TGTGCCAGCAGCTCGACAGTCTACGAGCAGTACTTC. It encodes CASSSTVYEQYF.

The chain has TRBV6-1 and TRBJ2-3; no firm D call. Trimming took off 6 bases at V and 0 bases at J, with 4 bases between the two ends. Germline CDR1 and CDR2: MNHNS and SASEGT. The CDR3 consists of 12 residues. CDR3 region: CASRTSTDTQYF. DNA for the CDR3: TGTGCCAGCAGAACAAGCACAGATACGCAGTATTTT.

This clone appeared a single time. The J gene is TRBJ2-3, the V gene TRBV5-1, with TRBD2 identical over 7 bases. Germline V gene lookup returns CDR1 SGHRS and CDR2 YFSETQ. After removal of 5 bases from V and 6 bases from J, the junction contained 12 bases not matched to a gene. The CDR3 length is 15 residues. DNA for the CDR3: TGCGCCAGCAGAAGAGCGGGAAGCCTTTTGGATACGCAGTATTTT. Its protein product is CASRRAGSLLDTQYF.

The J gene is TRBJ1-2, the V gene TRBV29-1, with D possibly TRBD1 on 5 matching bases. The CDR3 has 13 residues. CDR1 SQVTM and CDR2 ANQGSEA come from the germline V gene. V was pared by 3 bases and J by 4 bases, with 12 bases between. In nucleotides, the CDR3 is TGCAGCGTTGATTCCAGGGTGAGCTATGGCTACACCTTC. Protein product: CSVDSRVSYGYTF.

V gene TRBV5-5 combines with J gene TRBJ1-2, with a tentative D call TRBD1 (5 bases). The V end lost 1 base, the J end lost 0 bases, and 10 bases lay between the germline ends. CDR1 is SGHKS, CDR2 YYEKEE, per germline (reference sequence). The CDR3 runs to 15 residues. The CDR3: CASSLSGGANYGYTF. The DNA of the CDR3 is TGTGCCAGCAGCTTGTCGGGGGGGGCTAACTATGGCTACACCTTC. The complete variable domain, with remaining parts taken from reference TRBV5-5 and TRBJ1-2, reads DAGVTQSPTHLIKTRGQQVTLRCSPISGHKSVSWYQQVLGQGPQFIFQYYEKEERGRGNFPDRFSARQFPNYSSELNVNALLLGDSALYLCASSLSGGANYGYTFGSGTRLTVV.

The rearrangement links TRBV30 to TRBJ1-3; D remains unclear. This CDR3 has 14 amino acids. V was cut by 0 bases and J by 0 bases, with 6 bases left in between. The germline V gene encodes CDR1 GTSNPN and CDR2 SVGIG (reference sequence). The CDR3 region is CAWSVMASGNTIYF. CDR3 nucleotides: TGTGCCTGGAGTGTTATGGCCTCTGGAAACACCATATATTTT.

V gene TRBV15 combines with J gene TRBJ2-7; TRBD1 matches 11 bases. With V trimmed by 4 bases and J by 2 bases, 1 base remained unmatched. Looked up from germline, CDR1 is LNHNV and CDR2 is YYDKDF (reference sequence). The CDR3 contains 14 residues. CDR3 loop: CATSTGQGAYEQYF. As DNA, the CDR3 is TGTGCCACCAGCACGGGACAGGGGGCCTACGAGCAGTACTTC.

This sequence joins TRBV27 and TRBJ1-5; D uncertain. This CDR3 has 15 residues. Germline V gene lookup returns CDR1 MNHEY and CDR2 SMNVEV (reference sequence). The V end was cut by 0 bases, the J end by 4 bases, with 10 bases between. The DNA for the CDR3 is TGTGCCAGCAGTTTATCGGGGAGTCGGAATCAGCCCCAGCATTTT. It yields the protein CASSLSGSRNQPQHF.

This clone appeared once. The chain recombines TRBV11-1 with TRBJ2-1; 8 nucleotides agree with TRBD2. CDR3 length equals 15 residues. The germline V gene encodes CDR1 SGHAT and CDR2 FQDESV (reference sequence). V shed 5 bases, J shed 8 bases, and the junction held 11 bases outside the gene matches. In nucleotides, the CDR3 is TGTGCCAGCAGCACTGAGGCGGGAGGTTGGTATGAGCAGTTCTTC. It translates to CASSTEAGGWYEQFF.

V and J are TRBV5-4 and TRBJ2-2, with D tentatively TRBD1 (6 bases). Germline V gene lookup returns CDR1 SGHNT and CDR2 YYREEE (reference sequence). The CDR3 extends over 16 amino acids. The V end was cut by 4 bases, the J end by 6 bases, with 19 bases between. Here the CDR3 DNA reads TGTGCCAGCAGCCAAGGGGGTCCGGGGCGGGCCGGGGAGCTGTTTTTT. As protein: CASSQGGPGRAGELFF.

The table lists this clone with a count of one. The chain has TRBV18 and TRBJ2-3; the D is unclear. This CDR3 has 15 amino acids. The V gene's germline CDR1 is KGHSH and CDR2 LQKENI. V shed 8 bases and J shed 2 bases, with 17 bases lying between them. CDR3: CASTPNGPPTDTQYF. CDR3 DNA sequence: TGTGCCAGCACTCCGAATGGGCCCCCCACAGATACGCAGTATTTT.

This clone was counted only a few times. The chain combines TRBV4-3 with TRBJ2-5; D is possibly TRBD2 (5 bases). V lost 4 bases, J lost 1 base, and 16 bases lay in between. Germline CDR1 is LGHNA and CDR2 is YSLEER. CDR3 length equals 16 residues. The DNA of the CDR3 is TGCGCCAGCAGCCCGTCCCAAAGTCGGGGCCAAGAGACCCAGTACTTC. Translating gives CASSPSQSRGQETQYF.

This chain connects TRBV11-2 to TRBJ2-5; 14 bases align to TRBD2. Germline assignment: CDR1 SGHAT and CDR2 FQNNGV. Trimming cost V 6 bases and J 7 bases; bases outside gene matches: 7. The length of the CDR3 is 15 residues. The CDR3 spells CASRRLAGGPVTQYF. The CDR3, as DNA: TGTGCCAGCAGACGACTAGCGGGAGGGCCGGTGACCCAGTACTTC.

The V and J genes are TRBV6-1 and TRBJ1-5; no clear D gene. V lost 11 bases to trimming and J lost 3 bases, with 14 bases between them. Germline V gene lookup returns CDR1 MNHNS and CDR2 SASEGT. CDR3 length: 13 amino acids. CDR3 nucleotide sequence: TGTGCCGGCGCAGACAACTCCAATCAGCCCCAGCATTTT. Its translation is CAGADNSNQPQHF.